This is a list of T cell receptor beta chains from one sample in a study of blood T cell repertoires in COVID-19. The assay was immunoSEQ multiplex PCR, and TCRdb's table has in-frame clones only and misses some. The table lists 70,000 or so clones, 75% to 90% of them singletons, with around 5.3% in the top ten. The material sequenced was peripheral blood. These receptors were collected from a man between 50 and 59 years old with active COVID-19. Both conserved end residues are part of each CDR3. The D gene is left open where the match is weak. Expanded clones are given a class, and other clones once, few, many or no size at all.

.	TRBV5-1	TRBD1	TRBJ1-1	TGCGCCAGCAGCCAGCTCGACAGGGGTGAAGCTTTCTTT	CASSQLDRGEAFF
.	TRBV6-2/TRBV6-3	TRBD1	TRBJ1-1	TGTGCCAGCAGCCTCGAGGGGGCTACAGCTTTCTTT	CASSLEGATAFF
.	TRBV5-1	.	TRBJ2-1	TGCGCCAGCAGCACGGGCAGGGGCAATGAGCAGTTCTTC	CASSTGRGNEQFF
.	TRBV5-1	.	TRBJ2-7	TGCGCCAGCAGCTTGGACGGGAACTACGAGCAGTACTTC	CASSLDGNYEQYF
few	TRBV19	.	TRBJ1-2	TGTGCCAGTACCGAGGGGCCCGGGGGGCCCTATGGCTACACCTTC	CASTEGPGGPYGYTF
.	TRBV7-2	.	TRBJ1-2	TGTGCCAGCAGCCCCCCAGGGAATTGGGGCTACACCTTC	CASSPPGNWGYTF
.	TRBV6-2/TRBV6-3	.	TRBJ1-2	TGTGCCAGCAGTTACGCCGCGTATGGCTACACCTTC	CASSYAAYGYTF
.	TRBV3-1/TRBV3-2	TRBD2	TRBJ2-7	TGTGCCAGCAGCGGAAGCGGGAGCCTCTCCTACGAGCAGTACTTC	CASSGSGSLSYEQYF
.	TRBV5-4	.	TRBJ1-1	TGTGCCAGCAGCTTGGAGAGGAACACTGAAGCTTTCTTT	CASSLERNTEAFF
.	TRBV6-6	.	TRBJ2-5	TGTGCCAGCAGTTATCTAAAGACCCAGTACTTC	CASSYLKTQYF
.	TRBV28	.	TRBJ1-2	TGTGCCAGCAGTTTATCGGGGGGCGCTTCTAACTATGGCTACACCTTC	CASSLSGGASNYGYTF
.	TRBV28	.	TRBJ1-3	TGTGCCAGCAGTTTATCGGACAGAAGCTCTGGAAACACCATATATTTT	CASSLSDRSSGNTIYF
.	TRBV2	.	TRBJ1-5	TGTGCCAGCAGGGAACACACCACAGGGTATCAGCCCCAGCATTTT	CASREHTTGYQPQHF